This T cell receptor beta chain stems from a study of identical twins. This clonotype was picked up a small number of times. Looked up from germline, CDR1 is SGDLS and CDR2 is YYNGEE. V dropped 4 bases and J dropped 2 bases, with 13 bases sitting between them. This CDR3 has 15 residues. TCRdb redid the calling of the 5' RACE reads with MiXCR, one entry per CDR3 protein. The sample lists 570,000 or so distinct CDR3 sequences; around a tenth were seen once. A further study also used this sample, focusing on yellow fever vaccine responses in identical twins.

The clonotype originates from a woman younger than 30 in good health. Input material: PBMCs. J is TRBJ1-3 and V is TRBV9; possible D gene TRBD1, 5 bases. The CDR3 is CASSPGHRTGNTIYF. DNA of the CDR3: TGTGCCAGCAGCCCAGGACACCGAACTGGAAACACCATATATTTT.